The 21 T cell receptor beta chains below were found in one sample sequenced in a study of blood T cell repertoires in COVID-19 (dated by TCRdb to about 2020). The library came from the immunoSEQ multiplex PCR assay. In TCRdb, the immuneACCESS table is reduced to in-frame sequences with V and J assigned. These tables do not hold every clone; where another copy was compared, an unresolved V gene accounts for under half, and the others remain unexplained. The table for this sample lists around 150,000 clones; around 84% of them were counted only once. The ten largest clonotypes hold 7% to 9.5% of the sample. Sequenced: peripheral blood. Receptors were obtained from a man aged 30-40 years with COVID-19, enrolled during active disease.

The chain is built from TRBV28 and TRBJ2-7, with TRBD2 matching 7 bases. This CDR3 contains 12 residues. In germline, CDR1 is MDHEN, CDR2 SYDVKM. Germline trimming cut 8 bases from V and 6 bases from J; bases unmatched to any gene: 7. DNA for the CDR3: TGTGCCAGCTCCCTTCGGGGGGTCGAGCAGTACTTC. Amino acid sequence: CASSLRGVEQYF. Together with reference TRBV28 and TRBJ2-7, the CDR3 gives the full variable domain: DVKVTQSSRYLVKRTGEKVFLECVQDMDHENMFWYRQDPGLGLRLIYFSYDVKMKEKGDIPEGYSVSREKKERFSLILESASTNQTSMYLCASSLRGVEQYFGPGTRLTVT.

V is TRBV6-5 and J is TRBJ1-5; D is undetermined. V shed 5 bases and J shed 0 bases, with 11 bases lying between them. This CDR3 has 15 amino acids. Per the germline V gene, CDR1 is MNHEY and CDR2 is SVGAGI. The CDR3 is CASSPSQISNQPQHF. The CDR3 region has the DNA TGTGCCAGCAGTCCTTCGCAGATTAGCAATCAGCCCCAGCATTTT.

The gene calls are TRBV30 and TRBJ2-5; TRBD1 might be the D (6 bases). Germline CDR1 reads GTSNPN; CDR2 reads SVGIG (reference sequence). V gave up 0 bases and J gave up 6 bases, with 17 bases separating them. This CDR3 is 15 amino acids long. In DNA form, the CDR3 reads TGTGCCTGGAGTGTCCGGGCGACAGGCAGGAAGACCCAGTACTTC. It is translated as CAWSVRATGRKTQYF.

The J gene is TRBJ2-3, the V gene TRBV6-5; 14 positions agree with TRBD2. Germline V lookup: CDR1 MNHEY, CDR2 SVGAGI. The CDR3 is 15 residues long. The V gene end was trimmed by 6 bases and the J gene end by 4 bases; junction bases not matched to a gene: 3. The CDR3 nucleotides are TGTGCCAGCAGCGGGACTAGCGGGAGCTCAGATACGCAGTATTTT. This translates into CASSGTSGSSDTQYF.

The rearrangement joins TRBV12-3 or TRBV12-4 to TRBJ2-7, with 7 bases lining up with TRBD1. Germline trimming cut 4 bases from V and 4 bases from J; bases unmatched to any gene: 4. This CDR3 region has 13 residues. CDR3 protein: CASSSLQGYEQYF. The DNA of the CDR3 is TGTGCCAGCAGTTCGTTACAGGGGTACGAGCAGTACTTC.

The CDR3 nucleotides read TGTGCCAGCAGCGACGACCCCGGGGGCACAGATACGCAGTATTTT. This codes for CASSDDPGGTDTQYF. This chain joins TRBV9 and TRBJ2-3; tentatively, D is TRBD2 (5 bases). This CDR3 has 15 residues. The ends were cut back, 3 bases at V and 1 base at J, with 12 bases in the middle. CDR1 is SGDLS and CDR2 is YYNGEE in the germline V gene.

The chain carries TRBV11-3 and TRBJ2-2; 11 bases map to TRBD2. Unmatched junction bases numbered 9, after V lost 5 bases and J lost 7 bases. CDR3 length: 16 residues. Germline loops: CDR1 SGHNT, CDR2 YENEEA. The CDR3 DNA is TGTGCCAGCAGCCCTTCCTCTAGCGGGAGGCTCGGGGAGCTGTTTTTT. This translates into CASSPSSSGRLGELFF. The complete variable domain, with remaining parts taken from reference TRBV11-3 and TRBJ2-2, reads EAGVVQSPRYKIIEKKQPVAFWCNPISGHNTLYWYLQNLGQGPELLIRYENEEAVDDSQLPKDRFSAERLKGVDSTLKIQPAELGDSAVYLCASSPSSSGRLGELFFGEGSRLTVL.

V gene TRBV2 combines with J gene TRBJ2-3; 11 nucleotides align to TRBD2. V lost 8 bases, J lost 0 bases, and 13 bases stayed unmatched. There are 18 residues in the CDR3. Germline CDR1 SNHLY, CDR2 FYNNEI. This CDR3 reads CASLSTSGILTSTDTQYF. As DNA, the CDR3 is TGTGCCAGCCTTTCGACTAGCGGGATTTTAACTAGCACAGATACGCAGTATTTT.

The V and J genes are TRBV5-1 and TRBJ2-3; D may be TRBD2 (6 bases). Germline values: CDR1 SGHRS, CDR2 YFSETQ. This CDR3 region has 16 residues. Trimming stripped 5 bases from V and 4 bases from J, with 20 bases between. CDR3 bases: TGCGCCAGCAGACCCTCCGGGACTCGAGTCGCAGATACGCAGTATTTT. This translates into CASRPSGTRVADTQYF.

This clone was seen only a few times. V is TRBV29-1 and J is TRBJ1-2; 10 bases agree with TRBD1. The V gene end was trimmed by 8 bases and the J gene end by 4 bases; junction bases not matched to a gene: 7. Germline CDR1 is SQVTM and CDR2 is ANQGSEA. The CDR3 extends over 13 amino acids. The CDR3 sequence is CSTTDRGFYGYTF. The CDR3 DNA reads as TGCAGCACCACGGACAGGGGGTTCTATGGCTACACCTTC.

The chain links TRBV11-3 to TRBJ2-3; TRBD2 agrees at 12 bases. From germline, CDR1 is SGHNT and CDR2 YENEEA. The CDR3 consists of 16 residues. The J segment lost 3 bases and the V segment lost 4 bases, leaving 5 bases of the junction unmatched. CDR3 coding DNA: TGTGCCAGCAGCTGGGCTACTAGCGGGAGGACAGATACGCAGTATTTT. Amino acid sequence: CASSWATSGRTDTQYF. Full variable domain (missing parts from reference TRBV11-3 and TRBJ2-3): EAGVVQSPRYKIIEKKQPVAFWCNPISGHNTLYWYLQNLGQGPELLIRYENEEAVDDSQLPKDRFSAERLKGVDSTLKIQPAELGDSAVYLCASSWATSGRTDTQYFGPGTRLTVL.

The gene calls are TRBV2 and TRBJ2-2; D gene unclear. Trimming took off 4 bases at V and 7 bases at J, with 7 bases between the two ends. Germline V gene data show CDR1 as SNHLY and CDR2 as FYNNEI. This CDR3 is built from 12 residues. The CDR3 DNA sequence: TGTGCCAGCAGTGTGACTGGCGGGGAGCTGTTTTTT. This gives the protein CASSVTGGELFF.

The CDR3 loop is CASSLWTAGWNQPQHF. The CDR3 coding sequence is TGTGCCAGCAGCCTGTGGACAGCGGGGTGGAATCAGCCCCAGCATTTT. This rearrangement joins TRBV5-6 to TRBJ1-5; TRBD1 might be the D (6 bases). Germline CDR1 SGHDT, CDR2 YYEEEE. V was cut by 4 bases and J by 4 bases, with 18 bases left in between. The CDR3 has 16 amino acids.

This clone has only a few counts. The rearrangement links TRBV11-2 to TRBJ1-6; D unclear. The ends were cut back, 3 bases at V and 3 bases at J, with 9 bases in the middle. Per germline, CDR1 SGHAT and CDR2 FQNNGV. The CDR3 extends over 15 amino acids. The CDR3 DNA reads as TGTGCCAGCAGCTTCCGGGGAAACTATAATTCACCCCTCCACTTT. It encodes CASSFRGNYNSPLHF.

The chain couples TRBV7-2 to TRBJ2-7; a weak D match, TRBD2 (5 bases). Germline CDR1 reads SGHTA; CDR2 reads FQGNSA. V shed 5 bases and J shed 3 bases, with 14 bases lying between them. This CDR3 contains 14 residues. The CDR3 is CASSAPGINYEQYF. The DNA for the CDR3 is TGTGCCAGCAGCGCCCCCGGGATAAACTACGAGCAGTACTTC.

The DNA of the CDR3 is TGCGCCAGCAGCTTCATCTCCGGCTCTGGGGCCAACGTCCTGACTTTC. Translation gives CASSFISGSGANVLTF. This chain connects TRBV5-1 to TRBJ2-6; D is unclear. Germline assignment: CDR1 SGHRS and CDR2 YFSETQ. The V end was cut by 2 bases, the J end by 0 bases, with 9 bases between. The CDR3 extends over 16 amino acids.

This clone was recorded only once. The V gene is TRBV12-5, the J gene TRBJ2-1, with TRBD2 matching 11 bases. Germline CDR1 and CDR2: LGHNT and FRNRAP. V lost 0 bases and J lost 0; bases outside the gene matches: 7. This CDR3 is 19 amino acids long. The CDR3 sequence: CASGLVLAGDGSSYNEQFF. CDR3 bases: TGTGCTAGTGGTTTGGTACTAGCGGGGGATGGGAGCTCCTACAATGAGCAGTTCTTC.

J is TRBJ2-7 and V is TRBV6-5; TRBD2 matches 7 bases. This CDR3 is 16 amino acids long. Trimming cost V 4 bases and J 6 bases; bases outside gene matches: 15. Germline V lookup: CDR1 MNHEY, CDR2 SVGAGI. CDR3 residues: CASSLSLAVGAREQYF. The DNA for the CDR3 is TGTGCCAGCAGTTTATCCCTAGCGGTAGGGGCTCGCGAGCAGTACTTC.

The chain uses TRBV27 and TRBJ1-2, with D hard to call. CDR1 is MNHEY and CDR2 is SMNVEV in the germline V gene (reference sequence). V lost 0 bases and J 4 bases, leaving 6 bases between the germline ends. The CDR3 spans 13 residues. This chain's CDR3 is CASSLSGSYGYTF. The CDR3 DNA is TGTGCCAGCAGTTTATCGGGCAGCTATGGCTACACCTTC.

This chain connects TRBV19 to TRBJ2-7; D is possibly TRBD2 (6 bases). This CDR3 comprises 15 residues. Trimming removed 3 bases from V and 0 bases from J, with 12 bases in between. Germline V gene lookup returns CDR1 LNHDA and CDR2 SQIVND (reference sequence). The CDR3 here is CASSIPGEASYEQYF. The CDR3 bases are TGTGCCAGTAGTATCCCGGGGGAAGCCTCCTACGAGCAGTACTTC.

The sample holds a few counts of this clone. The chain links TRBV7-9 to TRBJ2-7; 7 bases match TRBD2. V was pared by 5 bases and J by 4 bases, with 8 bases of the junction left unmatched. The germline CDR1 and CDR2 sequences are SEHNR and FQNEAQ (reference sequence). The CDR3 runs 14 residues. This CDR3 is CASSPGLVGYEQYF. The CDR3 DNA reads as TGTGCCAGCAGCCCAGGACTAGTTGGTTACGAGCAGTACTTC.